This passage covers 25 T cell receptor beta chains from one sample sequenced in a study of beta chain features in type 1 diabetes (dated by TCRdb to 2016 to 2018). The paper's findings and limits, for the study overall: Type 1 diabetes patients showed a moderate but significant shortening of TCRB CDR3 length in all four CD4+ subsets.

Libraries were made using the immunoSEQ multiplex PCR assay. All of the isolated RNA was reverse transcribed with the High Capacity cDNA Reverse Transcription Kit, so expressed TCRB transcripts were sequenced. TCRdb obtained this table from immuneACCESS and retained in-frame rearrangements with V and J assigned. These tables miss some clones; where compared with another copy, unresolved V genes account for less than half of the shortfall, and the remainder is unexplained. Across this sample there are about 340,000 clones, with roughly 14% seen only once. The top ten constitute roughly 0.015% of the sample. These receptors have no known antigen. Material: naive CD4+ T cells from blood. Read against the paper, the sample's cell subset or site label means: true naive CD4+ T cells. These receptors came from a woman under 30 with type 1 diabetes.

The chain recombines TRBV7-6 with TRBJ2-3, with a possible D match to TRBD1 (6 bases). CDR3 size: 14 residues. Germline-derived CDR1 and CDR2 are SGHVS and FNYEAQ. The V gene lost 5 bases and the J gene lost 3 bases, with 12 bases spanning the gap. The CDR3 DNA is TGTGCCAGCAGCGTAAATACAGGGACAGATACGCAGTATTTT. Encoded protein: CASSVNTGTDTQYF. Full variable domain (rest looked up from reference TRBV7-6 and TRBJ2-3): GAGVSQSPRYKVTKRGQDVALRCDPISGHVSLYWYRQALGQGPEFLTYFNYEAQQDKSGLPNDRFSAERPEGSISTLTIQRTEQRDSAMYRCASSVNTGTDTQYFGPGTRLTVL.

CDR3 sequence: CASSLQQGSYEQYF. DNA for the CDR3: TGTGCCAGCAGCCTCCAACAGGGTTCCTACGAGCAGTACTTC. The V gene is TRBV11-3, the J gene TRBJ2-7; D is perhaps TRBD1 (6 bases). Germline CDR1 reads SGHNT; CDR2 reads YENEEA. The ends were cut back, 5 bases at V and 1 base at J, with 12 bases in the middle. This CDR3 contains 14 residues.

In its sample, this clone was seen a few times. The chain is built from TRBV30 and TRBJ1-1; 8 nucleotides match TRBD1. The CDR3 runs to 13 residues. Looked up from germline, CDR1 is GTSNPN and CDR2 is SVGIG (reference sequence). The J segment lost 7 bases and the V segment lost 5 bases, leaving 9 bases of the junction unmatched. Here the CDR3 reads CAWGGTGSLEAFF. CDR3 in DNA: TGTGCCTGGGGCGGGACAGGCTCACTTGAAGCTTTCTTT.

This clone came up a few times. This chain joins TRBV28 and TRBJ2-3; D may be TRBD1 (5 bases). In germline, CDR1 is MDHEN, CDR2 SYDVKM. The V end was cut by 8 bases, the J end by 5 bases, with 11 bases between. The CDR3 consists of 12 residues. CDR3 DNA: TGTGCCAGCTTAGGGGTTGGAGATACGCAGTATTTT. This codes for CASLGVGDTQYF.

The chain links TRBV29-1 to TRBJ1-2, with D possibly matching TRBD1 (6 bases). Trimming cost V 1 base and J 6 bases, with 15 bases left between them. This CDR3 is built from 14 residues. From germline, CDR1 is SQVTM and CDR2 ANQGSEA. The CDR3, as DNA: TGCAGCGTTGAAGGAGGGGGGGCAATCGATGGCTACACCTTC. As protein: CSVEGGGAIDGYTF.

DNA of the CDR3: TGTGCCAGCAGCAAGGGGGGACACCGGAGGACTAGCGGGAGGAGGTCCTACGAGCAGTACGTC. Protein: CASSKGGHRRTSGRRSYEQYV. The chain is built from TRBV21-1 and TRBJ2-7; TRBD2, the table's D call, lacks a check against the DNA. TRBV21-1 is recorded as a pseudogene. CDR3 size: 21 residues.

This clone was seen many times. This chain uses TRBV23-1 with TRBJ2-7, with D tentatively TRBD2 (6 bases). TRBV23-1 is flagged as an ORF with uncertain function. CDR3 length: 13 amino acids. Trimming cost V 4 bases and J 6 bases, with 13 bases left between them. CDR3 loop: CASSRRGGGEQYV. The CDR3 region has the DNA TGCGCCAGCAGTCGTCGGGGAGGCGGCGAGCAGTACGTC.

The rearrangement links TRBV20-1 to TRBJ2-7; D is undetermined. With 6 bases removed from V and 5 bases from J, the gap between germline ends came to 11 bases. The CDR3 consists of 11 residues. From germline, CDR1 is DFQATT and CDR2 SNEGSKA (reference sequence). CDR3 region: CSALRIDEQYF. CDR3 bases: TGCAGTGCGCTTAGAATCGACGAGCAGTACTTC.

This chain connects TRBV5-4 to TRBJ1-2; D ambiguous. CDR1 is SGHNT and CDR2 is YYREEE in the germline V gene (reference sequence). V lost 2 bases and J lost 7, with 12 bases in between. There are 13 residues in the CDR3. CDR3 DNA: TGTGCCAGCAGCTTTGGGGATCGGGGTGGCTACACCTTC. Its translation: CASSFGDRGGYTF.

This rearrangement joins TRBV7-9 to TRBJ2-5, with 12 bases matching TRBD2. Germline V gives CDR1 SEHNR, CDR2 FQNEAQ (reference sequence). The CDR3 is 16 amino acids. J lost 1 base, V lost 6 bases, and 6 bases had no gene match. The CDR3 DNA is TGTGCCAGCAGACCCAAACTAGCGGGAGGCCAAGAGACCCAGTACTTC. It is translated as CASRPKLAGGQETQYF.

The chain uses TRBV5-6 and TRBJ2-2; D gene unclear. CDR1 is SGHDT and CDR2 is YYEEEE in the germline V gene. The CDR3 contains 15 residues. Trimming took off 0 bases at V and 5 bases at J, with 11 bases between the two ends. The CDR3, as DNA: TGTGCCAGCAGCTTGGTGGGCTATCCAACCGGGGAGCTGTTTTTT. Protein sequence: CASSLVGYPTGELFF.

This clone was counted between two and nine times. The chain uses TRBV9 and TRBJ1-2; D possibly corresponds to TRBD1 (5 bases). The CDR3 is 15 residues long. Per the germline V gene, CDR1 is SGDLS and CDR2 is YYNGEE. The V gene lost 2 bases and the J gene lost 6 bases, with 17 bases spanning the gap. DNA of the CDR3: TGTGCCAGCAGCGTTAGCTTGTCGGGGGTCGATGGCTACACCTTC. This gives the protein CASSVSLSGVDGYTF.

A note on this clone: Other DNA sequences in this sample translate to the same CDR3. V gene TRBV5-1 combines with J gene TRBJ2-7, with D perhaps matching TRBD1 (6 bases). CDR3 length: 12 amino acids. CDR1 SGHRS and CDR2 YFSETQ come from the germline V gene. V was pared by 4 bases and J by 4 bases, with 9 bases between. As DNA, the CDR3 is TGCGCCAGCAGCCAGGACAGTTACGAGCAGTACTTC. It translates to CASSQDSYEQYF.

The sample holds a few counts of this clone. The chain is built from TRBV7-8 and TRBJ2-3, with D possibly being TRBD2 (6 bases). V shed 5 bases and J shed 4 bases, with 19 bases lying between them. Germline CDR1 and CDR2: SGHVS and FQNEAQ. The CDR3 is made up of 16 amino acids. CDR3 region: CASSRGSMSFPDTQYF. The DNA of the CDR3 is TGTGCCAGCAGCCGGGGGAGCATGAGCTTCCCAGATACGCAGTATTTT.

CDR3 bases: TGCGCCAGCAGCACCGGGACAGGCACAGATACGCAGTATTTT. It codes for CASSTGTGTDTQYF. This chain connects TRBV5-1 to TRBJ2-3, with 7 bases fitting TRBD1. Germline lookup yields CDR1 SGHRS and CDR2 YFSETQ. CDR3 length: 14 residues. After removal of 4 bases from V and 1 base from J, the junction contained 3 bases not matched to a gene.

This chain connects TRBV5-6 to TRBJ1-5; D perhaps matches TRBD1 (5 bases). V was pared by 2 bases and J by 5 bases, with 11 bases between. There are 14 residues in the CDR3. CDR1 SGHDT and CDR2 YYEEEE come from the germline V gene. The CDR3 DNA is TGTGCCAGCAGCTTATCAGGGTTATATCAGCCCCAGCATTTT. Translated, it gives CASSLSGLYQPQHF.

This clone was seen a handful of times. The V gene is TRBV4-1, the J gene TRBJ2-5, with D unresolved. This CDR3 contains 13 residues. V lost 5 bases, J lost 5 bases, and 12 bases lay in between. Germline-derived CDR1 and CDR2 are MGHRA and YSYEKL. CDR3 sequence (DNA): TGCGCCAGCAGCGAGCCTCCCGGGGAGACCCAGTACTTC. It codes for CASSEPPGETQYF.

There are a few counts of this clone. The CDR3 DNA reads TGCAGCGTTAGAGGGAGGACTGAAGCTTTCTTT. It encodes CSVRGRTEAFF. This chain joins TRBV29-1 and TRBJ1-1; D remains unclear. The germline V gene has CDR1 SQVTM and CDR2 ANQGSEA. Trimming removed 5 bases from V and 5 bases from J, with 9 bases in between. CDR3 size: 11 residues.

In this sample, this clone turned up a few times. This sequence joins TRBV20-1 and TRBJ2-7, with D maybe TRBD2 (5 bases). The germline V gene encodes CDR1 DFQATT and CDR2 SNEGSKA (reference sequence). The germline V and J ends were trimmed by 7 bases and 4 bases, with 11 bases remaining between them. The CDR3 sequence is 11 residues long. CDR3 loop: CSESAGYEQYF. The CDR3, as DNA: TGCAGTGAATCGGCGGGTTACGAGCAGTACTTC.

This clone showed up just a few times. The rearrangement links TRBV28 to TRBJ1-5; 7 bases line up with TRBD1. The CDR3 loop spans 15 amino acids. The V gene's germline CDR1 is MDHEN and CDR2 SYDVKM. The V gene end was trimmed by 6 bases and the J gene end by 1 base; junction bases not matched to a gene: 6. The CDR3 loop is CASRTGRQSNQPQHF. The CDR3, as DNA: TGTGCCAGCAGGACAGGGAGGCAAAGCAATCAGCCCCAGCATTTT.

This clone was observed a few times. The rearrangement links TRBV30 to TRBJ1-2; 8 nucleotides line up with TRBD1. CDR1 is GTSNPN and CDR2 is SVGIG in the germline V gene (reference sequence). The CDR3 is 15 amino acids. V was pared by 3 bases and J by 3 bases, with 9 bases of the junction left unmatched. CDR3 sequence: CAWSPPDRVYYGYTF. The CDR3 DNA reads TGTGCCTGGAGCCCCCCGGACAGGGTATACTATGGCTACACCTTC.

The V call is TRBV9, the J call TRBJ1-2; D may be TRBD1 (5 bases). The V end lost 1 base, the J end lost 3 bases, and 7 bases lay between the germline ends. The CDR3 is 13 amino acids. The germline V gene encodes CDR1 SGDLS and CDR2 YYNGEE. CDR3 nucleotide sequence: TGTGCCAGCAGCGTAAGGGGTGACTATGGCTACACCTTC. The encoded protein is CASSVRGDYGYTF.

The chain carries TRBV5-1 and TRBJ2-3, with D possibly matching TRBD1 (5 bases). With 5 bases removed from V and 4 bases from J, the gap between germline ends came to 11 bases. The CDR3 spans 13 residues. The germline gives CDR1 SGHRS, CDR2 YFSETQ. DNA for the CDR3: TGCGCCAGCAGTCCAGGGTATTCAGATACGCAGTATTTT. Its translation is CASSPGYSDTQYF.

This clone has more than one count but fewer than ten. The genes are TRBV29-1 and TRBJ2-2; no clear D gene. Trimming took off 4 bases at V and 1 base at J, with 10 bases between the two ends. Germline CDR1 SQVTM, CDR2 ANQGSEA. The CDR3 extends over 14 amino acids. The CDR3 region is CSVVVAVNTGELFF. CDR3 nucleotides: TGCAGCGTTGTGGTGGCCGTGAACACCGGGGAGCTGTTTTTT.

This clone was counted only a few times. The chain employs TRBV7-9 and TRBJ2-1; weak D call: TRBD2 (5 bases). Germline CDR1 and CDR2: SEHNR and FQNEAQ (reference sequence). CDR3 size: 15 residues. V was pared by 1 base and J by 2 bases, with 9 bases between. CDR3 amino acids: CASSLGLATYNEQFF. The CDR3, as DNA: TGTGCCAGCAGCTTAGGGCTAGCTACCTACAATGAGCAGTTCTTC.